This T cell receptor beta chain was documented in a study of T cells in Graves' hyperthyroidism and ophthalmopathy. Study results and limitations: Most thyroid clonotypes expanded above 0.001 appeared in blood too. A median about 6 months before onset, the model predicted ophthalmopathy.

This clonotype was counted many times. Antigen unknown. Any patient presenting with uncontrolled infection, other autoimmune disease, pregnancy or lactation was left out. Fresh 10 ml peripheral blood yielded PBMCs. TCR beta CDR3 sequences were amplified from RNA transcripts. The HTBI set primed first-round TCR CDR3 RT-PCR. TCRdb processed the multiplex PCR reads anew with MiXCR; each CDR3 protein has one entry. This sample has about 26,000 distinct CDR3 sequences, with less than 45% found just once. The CDR3 length is 13 residues. The V end lost 1 base, the J end lost 5 bases, and 10 bases lay between the germline ends. Germline lookup yields CDR1 DFQATT and CDR2 SNEGSKA (reference sequence).

The material sequenced was blood. This clonotype originated in a woman in her 30s with Graves' hyperthyroidism. The chain has TRBV20-1 and TRBJ2-3; perhaps TRBD1 as D (5 bases). DNA for the CDR3: TGCAGTGCTAGAGCTGTGGGGCAAGATACGCAGTATTTT. Its protein product is CSARAVGQDTQYF.